This TCR beta chain stems from a study of control samples from healthy donors and cancer patients. The method was immunoSEQ multiplex PCR; TCRdb's version includes in-frame clones alone and lacks a portion of them. The sample includes fewer than 150,000 clones, about nine tenths seen only once; the top ten take more than 2%. Sequenced input: blood. The receptor was isolated from a man aged 18 to 29 in good health.

Here the CDR3 DNA reads TGTGCCAGCAGCTTAGCGGGCGGCGAGCCCCAGCATTTT. This translates into CASSLAGGEPQHF. The rearrangement uses TRBV13 and TRBJ1-5; no definite D call. CDR3 length: 13 amino acids. Trimming removed 1 base from V and 8 bases from J, with 9 bases in between. Germline V lookup: CDR1 PRHDT, CDR2 FYEKMQ (reference sequence).